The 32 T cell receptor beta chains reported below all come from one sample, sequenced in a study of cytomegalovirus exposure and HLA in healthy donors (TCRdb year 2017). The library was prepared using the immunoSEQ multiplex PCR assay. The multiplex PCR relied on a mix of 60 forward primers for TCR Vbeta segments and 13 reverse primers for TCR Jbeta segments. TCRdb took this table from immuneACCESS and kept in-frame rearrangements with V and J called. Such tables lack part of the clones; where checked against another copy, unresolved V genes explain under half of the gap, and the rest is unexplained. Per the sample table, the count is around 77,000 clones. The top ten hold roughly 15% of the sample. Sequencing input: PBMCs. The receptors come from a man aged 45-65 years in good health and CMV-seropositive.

CDR3 loop: CASSISLAGLGYNEQFF. CDR3 DNA: TGTGCCAGTAGTATATCACTAGCGGGCCTTGGCTACAATGAGCAGTTCTTC. V is TRBV19 and J is TRBJ2-1, with 9 bases aligning to TRBD2. The V and J ends lost 2 bases and 3 bases, in that order; junction bases with no gene match: 8. CDR1 is LNHDA, CDR2 SQIVND, per germline (reference sequence). The CDR3 spans 17 residues.

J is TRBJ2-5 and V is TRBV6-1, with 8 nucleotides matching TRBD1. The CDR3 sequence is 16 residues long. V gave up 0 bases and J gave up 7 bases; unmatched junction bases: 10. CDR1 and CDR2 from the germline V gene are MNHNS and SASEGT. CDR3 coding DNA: TGTGCCAGCAGTGAAGCCGGCAGGGGGCAGGTTGGGACCCAGTACTTC. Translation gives CASSEAGRGQVGTQYF.

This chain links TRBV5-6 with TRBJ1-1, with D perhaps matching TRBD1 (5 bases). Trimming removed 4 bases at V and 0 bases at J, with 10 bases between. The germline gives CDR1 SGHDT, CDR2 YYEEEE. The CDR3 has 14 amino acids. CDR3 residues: CASSPTGVNTEAFF. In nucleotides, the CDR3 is TGTGCCAGCAGCCCCACGGGGGTGAACACTGAAGCTTTCTTT.

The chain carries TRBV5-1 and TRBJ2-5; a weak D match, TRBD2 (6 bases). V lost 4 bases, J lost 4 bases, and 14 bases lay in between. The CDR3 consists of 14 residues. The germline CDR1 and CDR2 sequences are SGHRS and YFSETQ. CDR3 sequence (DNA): TGCGCCAGCAGCCAGACTAGAGTAGGAGAGACCCAGTACTTC. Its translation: CASSQTRVGETQYF.

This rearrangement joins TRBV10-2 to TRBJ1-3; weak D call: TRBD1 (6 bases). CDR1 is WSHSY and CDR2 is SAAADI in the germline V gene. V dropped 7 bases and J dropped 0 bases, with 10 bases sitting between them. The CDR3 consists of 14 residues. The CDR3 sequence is CASKGGGSGNTIYF. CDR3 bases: TGCGCCAGCAAGGGAGGGGGCTCTGGAAACACCATATATTTT.

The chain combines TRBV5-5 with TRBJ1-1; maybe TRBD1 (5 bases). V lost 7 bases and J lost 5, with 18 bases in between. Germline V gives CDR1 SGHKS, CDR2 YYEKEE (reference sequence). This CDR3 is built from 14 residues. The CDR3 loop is CASFGGQGRTEAFF. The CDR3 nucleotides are TGTGCCAGCTTCGGAGGGCAGGGTAGGACTGAAGCTTTCTTT.

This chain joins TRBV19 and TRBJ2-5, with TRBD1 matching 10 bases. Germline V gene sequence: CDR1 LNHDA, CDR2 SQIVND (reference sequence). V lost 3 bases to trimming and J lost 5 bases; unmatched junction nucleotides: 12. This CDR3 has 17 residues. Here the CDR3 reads CASSIGFGGQGLETQYF. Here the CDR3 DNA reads TGTGCCAGTAGTATTGGGTTCGGGGGACAGGGGCTCGAGACCCAGTACTTC.

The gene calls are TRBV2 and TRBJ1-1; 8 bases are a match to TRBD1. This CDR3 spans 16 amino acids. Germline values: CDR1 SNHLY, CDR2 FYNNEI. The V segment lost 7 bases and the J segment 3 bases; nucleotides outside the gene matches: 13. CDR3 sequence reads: CASTSYPQGADTEAFF. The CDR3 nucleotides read TGTGCCAGCACCTCTTACCCCCAGGGGGCCGACACTGAAGCTTTCTTT. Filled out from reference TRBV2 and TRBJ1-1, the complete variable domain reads EPEVTQTPSHQVTQMGQEVILRCVPISNHLYFYWYRQILGQKVEFLVSFYNNEISEKSEIFDDQFSVERPDGSNFTLKIRSTKLEDSAMYFCASTSYPQGADTEAFFGQGTRLTVV.

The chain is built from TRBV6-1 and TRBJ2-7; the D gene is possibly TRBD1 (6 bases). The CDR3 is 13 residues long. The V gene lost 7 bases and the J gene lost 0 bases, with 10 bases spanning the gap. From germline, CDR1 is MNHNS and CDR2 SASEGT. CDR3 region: CASNRDTSYEQYF. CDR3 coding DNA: TGTGCCAGCAACAGGGACACCTCCTACGAGCAGTACTTC.

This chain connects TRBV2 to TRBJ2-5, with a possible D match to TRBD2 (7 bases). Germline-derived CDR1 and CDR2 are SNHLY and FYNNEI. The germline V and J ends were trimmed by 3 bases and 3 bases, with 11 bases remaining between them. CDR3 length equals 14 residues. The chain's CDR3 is CASSEGEGEETQYF. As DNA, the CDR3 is TGTGCCAGCAGTGAGGGGGAGGGGGAAGAGACCCAGTACTTC.

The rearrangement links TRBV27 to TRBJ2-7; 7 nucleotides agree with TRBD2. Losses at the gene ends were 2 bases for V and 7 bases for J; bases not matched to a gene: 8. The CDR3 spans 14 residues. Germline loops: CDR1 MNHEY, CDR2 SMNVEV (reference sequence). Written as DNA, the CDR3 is TGTGCCAGCAGTTTAGTGGGAGGGCCGGGAGAGCAGTACTTC. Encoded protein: CASSLVGGPGEQYF.

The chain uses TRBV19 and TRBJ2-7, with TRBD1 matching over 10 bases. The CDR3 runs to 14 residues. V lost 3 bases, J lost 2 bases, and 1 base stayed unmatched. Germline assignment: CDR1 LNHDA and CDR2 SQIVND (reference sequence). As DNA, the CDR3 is TGTGCCAGTAGTATGGGACAGGGGCCCTACGAGCAGTACTTC. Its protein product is CASSMGQGPYEQYF.

The CDR3 nucleotides read TGTGCTAGTGGCCTAGCGGGGCCCTACAATGAGCAGTTCTTC. Translation gives CASGLAGPYNEQFF. V and J are TRBV12-5 and TRBJ2-1; 9 nucleotides align to TRBD2. Looked up from germline, CDR1 is LGHNT and CDR2 is FRNRAP. V shed 6 bases and J 2 bases; nucleotides not matched to a gene: 2. The CDR3 totals 14 residues.

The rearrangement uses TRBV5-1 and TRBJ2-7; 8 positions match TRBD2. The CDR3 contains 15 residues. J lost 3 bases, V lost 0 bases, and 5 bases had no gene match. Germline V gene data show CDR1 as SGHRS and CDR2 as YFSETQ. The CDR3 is CASSLASGSFYEQYF. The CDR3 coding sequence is TGCGCCAGCAGCTTGGCCAGCGGGAGCTTCTACGAGCAGTACTTC.

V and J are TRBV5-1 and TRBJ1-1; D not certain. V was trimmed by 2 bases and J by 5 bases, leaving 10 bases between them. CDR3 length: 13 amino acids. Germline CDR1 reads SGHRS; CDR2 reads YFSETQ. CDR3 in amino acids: CASSFEGRTEAFF. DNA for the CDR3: TGCGCCAGCAGCTTTGAAGGGAGAACTGAAGCTTTCTTT. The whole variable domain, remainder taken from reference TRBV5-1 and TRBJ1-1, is KAGVTQTPRYLIKTRGQQVTLSCSPISGHRSVSWYQQTPGQGLQFLFEYFSETQRNKGNFPGRFSGRQFSNSRSEMNVSTLELGDSALYLCASSFEGRTEAFFGQGTRLTVV.

The CDR3 DNA reads as TGCGCCAGCAGCTTGGGCAGGGCCGGGGAGCTGTTTTTT. This codes for CASSLGRAGELFF. The chain has TRBV5-1 and TRBJ2-2; maybe TRBD1 (5 bases). The CDR3 extends over 13 amino acids. The V gene's germline CDR1 is SGHRS and CDR2 YFSETQ. The V end was cut by 0 bases, the J end by 6 bases, with 6 bases between.

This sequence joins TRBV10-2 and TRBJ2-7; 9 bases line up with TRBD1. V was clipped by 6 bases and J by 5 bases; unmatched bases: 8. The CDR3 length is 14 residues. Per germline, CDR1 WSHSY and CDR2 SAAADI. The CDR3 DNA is TGCGCCAGCAGGGACCGGACAGGGGAGGACGAGCAGTACTTC. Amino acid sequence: CASRDRTGEDEQYF.

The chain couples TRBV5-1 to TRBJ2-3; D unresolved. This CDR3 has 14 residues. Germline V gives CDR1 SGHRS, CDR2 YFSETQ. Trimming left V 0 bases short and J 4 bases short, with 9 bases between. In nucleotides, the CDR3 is TGCGCCAGCAGCTTGGCCATGGGCGCAGATACGCAGTATTTT. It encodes CASSLAMGADTQYF.

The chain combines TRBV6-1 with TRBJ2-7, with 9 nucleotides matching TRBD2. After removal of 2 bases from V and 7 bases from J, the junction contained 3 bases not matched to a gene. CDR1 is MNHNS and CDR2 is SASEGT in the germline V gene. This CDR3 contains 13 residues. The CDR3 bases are TGTGCCAGCAGTGAACGCGGACTAGCGGAGCAGTACTTC. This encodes CASSERGLAEQYF.

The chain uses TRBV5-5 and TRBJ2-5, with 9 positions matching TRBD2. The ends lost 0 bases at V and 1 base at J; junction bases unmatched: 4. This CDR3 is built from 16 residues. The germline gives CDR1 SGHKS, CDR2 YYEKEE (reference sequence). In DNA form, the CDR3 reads TGTGCCAGCAGCTTGGCCTTGCGGGGGGGCCAAGAGACCCAGTACTTC. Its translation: CASSLALRGGQETQYF.

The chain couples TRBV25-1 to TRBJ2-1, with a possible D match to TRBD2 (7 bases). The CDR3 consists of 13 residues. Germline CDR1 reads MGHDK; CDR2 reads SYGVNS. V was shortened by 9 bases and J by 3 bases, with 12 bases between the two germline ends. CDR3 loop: CARRGGDYNEQFF. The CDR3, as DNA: TGTGCCAGGAGGGGGGGGGACTACAATGAGCAGTTCTTC.

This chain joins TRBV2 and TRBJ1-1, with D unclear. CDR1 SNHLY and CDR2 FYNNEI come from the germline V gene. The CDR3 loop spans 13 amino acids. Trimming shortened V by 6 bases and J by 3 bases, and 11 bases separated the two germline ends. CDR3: CASRQNLDTEAFF. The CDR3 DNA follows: TGTGCCAGCAGACAGAACCTTGACACTGAAGCTTTCTTT.

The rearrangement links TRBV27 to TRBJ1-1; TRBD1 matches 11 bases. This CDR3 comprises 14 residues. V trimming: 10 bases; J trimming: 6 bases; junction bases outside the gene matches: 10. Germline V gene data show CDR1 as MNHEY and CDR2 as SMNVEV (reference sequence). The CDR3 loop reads CATSTGTGGPEAFF. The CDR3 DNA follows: TGTGCCACCTCAACCGGGACAGGGGGTCCTGAAGCTTTCTTT.

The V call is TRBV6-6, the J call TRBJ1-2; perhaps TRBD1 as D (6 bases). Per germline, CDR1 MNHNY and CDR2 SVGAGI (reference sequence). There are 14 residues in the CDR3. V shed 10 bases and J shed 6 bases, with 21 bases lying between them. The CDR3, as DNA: TGTGCCATAGCCCAGGGGAGAGGAGTGGATGGCTACACCTTC. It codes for CAIAQGRGVDGYTF.

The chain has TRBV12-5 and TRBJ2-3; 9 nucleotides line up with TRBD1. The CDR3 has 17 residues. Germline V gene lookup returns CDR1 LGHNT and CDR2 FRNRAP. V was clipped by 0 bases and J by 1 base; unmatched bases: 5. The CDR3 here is CASGLVLRDRGTDTQYF. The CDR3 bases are TGTGCTAGTGGTTTGGTACTAAGGGACAGGGGCACAGATACGCAGTATTTT.

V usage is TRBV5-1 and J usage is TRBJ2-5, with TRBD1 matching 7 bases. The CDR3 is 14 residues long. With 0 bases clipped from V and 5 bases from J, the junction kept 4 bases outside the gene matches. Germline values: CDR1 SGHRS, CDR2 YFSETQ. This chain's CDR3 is CASSLVGGGETQYF. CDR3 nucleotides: TGCGCCAGCAGCTTGGTAGGGGGCGGCGAGACCCAGTACTTC. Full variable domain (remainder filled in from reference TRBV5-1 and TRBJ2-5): KAGVTQTPRYLIKTRGQQVTLSCSPISGHRSVSWYQQTPGQGLQFLFEYFSETQRNKGNFPGRFSGRQFSNSRSEMNVSTLELGDSALYLCASSLVGGGETQYFGPGTRLLVL.

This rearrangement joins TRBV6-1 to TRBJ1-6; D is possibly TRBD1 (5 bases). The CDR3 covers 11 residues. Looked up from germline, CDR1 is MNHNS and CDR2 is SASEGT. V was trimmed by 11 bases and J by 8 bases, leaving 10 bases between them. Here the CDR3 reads CACLGDSPLHF. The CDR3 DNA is TGTGCCTGCTTAGGGGATTCACCCCTCCACTTT.

CDR3 sequence: CASSLIGDNEQFF. CDR3 bases: TGTGCCAGCAGTCTTATAGGGGACAATGAGCAGTTCTTC. V is TRBV6-5 and J is TRBJ2-1; tentative D call: TRBD1 (5 bases). Trimming stripped 5 bases from V and 5 bases from J, with 10 bases between. The CDR3 covers 13 residues. Germline V CDR1 and CDR2: MNHEY, SVGAGI.

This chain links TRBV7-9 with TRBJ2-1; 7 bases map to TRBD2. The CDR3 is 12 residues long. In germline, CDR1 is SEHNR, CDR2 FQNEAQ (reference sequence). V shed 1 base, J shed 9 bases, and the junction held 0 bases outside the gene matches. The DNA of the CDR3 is TGTGCCAGCAGCTTAGGGGAGGGTGAGCAGTTCTTC. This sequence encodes CASSLGEGEQFF.

CDR3: CASSSGSGTQYF. The CDR3 DNA sequence: TGTGCCAGCAGCTCAGGGTCGGGGACCCAGTACTTC. The chain carries TRBV11-2 and TRBJ2-5, with D maybe TRBD1 (5 bases). Germline CDR1 and CDR2: SGHAT and FQNNGV. V shed 4 bases and J shed 7 bases, with 10 bases lying between them. The CDR3 length is 12 residues.

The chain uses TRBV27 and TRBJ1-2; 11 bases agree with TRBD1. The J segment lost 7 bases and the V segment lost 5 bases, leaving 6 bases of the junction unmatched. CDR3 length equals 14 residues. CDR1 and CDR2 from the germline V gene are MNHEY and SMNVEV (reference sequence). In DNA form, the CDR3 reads TGTGCCAGCAGTATAGGACAGGGGGCGCTTGGCTACACCTTC. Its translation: CASSIGQGALGYTF.

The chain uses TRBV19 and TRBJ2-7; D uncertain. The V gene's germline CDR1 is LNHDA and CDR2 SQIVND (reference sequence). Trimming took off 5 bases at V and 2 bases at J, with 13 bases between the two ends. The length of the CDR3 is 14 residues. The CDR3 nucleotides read TGTGCCAGTAGTCCCCGAGGAGCGCCCTACGAGCAGTACGTC. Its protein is CASSPRGAPYEQYV.